This T cell receptor beta chain was obtained from a study of cytomegalovirus exposure and HLA in healthy donors listed by TCRdb under 2017. Regarding the complete study: According to an earlier analysis of a few hundred of the donors, about 190 million T cells yielded 90 million to 140 million unique TCR beta sequences and approximately 300 Gb of sequence data. Approximately 330 gigabases of sequencing data and 91 million or so unique TCR sequences made up an early release that covered 640 HLA-typed donors. Of the approximately 400 genotyped donors, more than 75% were placed in the genetic ancestry cluster associated with self-reported Caucasian donors. The aim of the study was to test whether cataloging public T cell receptors could identify signatures of past pathogen exposure. The study used immunosequencing to profile the T cell repertoires of some 600 subjects and linked those repertoires to cytomegalovirus serostatus. A separate validation cohort of roughly 110 different subjects was used in addition to the roughly 670-subject first cohort. To predict cytomegalovirus infection status, the study combined high-throughput TCR immunosequencing, statistical association of individual TCRs with disease status, and machine learning. A later analysis re-examined previously published TCR beta repertoires from about 670 donors and added high-resolution HLA genotyping to investigate patterns of TCR occurrence. The later analysis used no new phenotypic data to find candidate immune exposures, relying instead on TCR beta sequences and their occurrence across donors. An earlier analysis of approximately 500 of the donors applied high-throughput TCR beta sequencing to assess whether each TCR beta V gene segment acted as functional or pseudogenic. Donor age, sex, ethnicity and CMV serostatus were collected together with the repertoire data. A later genetic analysis took genome-wide SNP genotypes for about 60% of the roughly 670 donors and used that subset as a discovery cohort. Every discovery cohort repertoire had been produced on one sequencing platform. Both class I and class II loci were covered by HLA typing, at four-digit resolution. Typing coverage differed by locus: A, B, C, DRB1 and DQB1 were typed in about 629-630 donors, DQA1 in 522, DPA1 in approximately 600, and DPB1 in around 490. Four or five DR-DQ haplotypes were treated as single units for association and clustering because of strong linkage in the cohort. Among some 400 genotyped donors of the cohort, an average of 235,054 unique TCR beta nucleotide sequences were sequenced per donor, about a sixth of them non-productive.

Receptor libraries were prepared by the immunoSEQ multiplex PCR assay. A mixture of 60 forward primers for TCR Vbeta segments and 13 reverse primers for TCR Jbeta segments was used in the multiplex PCR. The CDR3 region of rearranged TCR beta genes was amplified from genomic DNA by a multiplex PCR assay. The Illumina HiSeq System was used to sequence the amplified TCR beta libraries as 87-base-pair reads. The original methods were these. In a later analysis, tens of millions of unique TCR beta chains were counted across the roughly 670 repertoires, and roughly 9.9 million of these chains were shared by at least two donors. Raw reads were error-corrected and collapsed into unique sequences with a nearest-neighbor algorithm that merged closely related sequences to remove PCR and sequencing errors. Alignment of CDR3 sequences to IMGT reference sequences was used to assign V, D and J gene segments. For a sequence to be retained, at least a six-nucleotide match to both a V gene segment and a J gene segment was required. A rearrangement was called productive if the CDR3 had no stop codons and remained in frame with V and J, and every other rearrangement was called non-productive. CDR3 was defined according to IMGT convention as the region running from the second conserved V-encoded cysteine to the conserved J-encoded phenylalanine. The earlier analysis of about 570 of the donors excluded any sequence lacking an unambiguous match to a single V gene segment. An earlier analysis of about 600 of the donors called V segments functional above 56.7% productive rearrangements and segregating when the between-donor standard deviation exceeded 5%. A statistical classification framework was developed to diagnose cytomegalovirus status using the catalog of TCR beta chain sequences. In a later analysis, V and J genes were assigned by comparing TCR nucleotide sequences against IMGT/GENE-DB human TR gene sequences. In a later analysis, CDR3 sequences and most-parsimonious VDJ recombination scenarios were assigned using the TCRdist pipeline. In a later analysis, every TCR beta chain was defined by the combination of its CDR3 amino acid sequence and its V-gene family, and reads without a unique V-gene family were dropped. In a later analysis, fewer than 600 highly shared, low-generation-probability nucleotide sequences were removed to address suspected cross-contamination and a sequencing artifact. In a later analysis, a clonal expansion index for each public chain was calculated from normalized within-repertoire ranks of inferred template counts. In a later analysis, generation probabilities were computed using a VDJ recombination model fitted to out-of-frame rearrangements, and the results were checked against IGoR. In a later analysis, TCR-TCR, TCR-HLA and TCR-CMV co-occurrence was scored with hypergeometric tests, and a repertoire-size bias correction was applied to TCR pairs. In a later analysis, false discovery rates were estimated by permuting HLA or CMV assignments 20 times. In a later analysis, co-occurring TCRs were grouped with DBSCAN, and TCRdist sequence similarity was added when clustering was performed within HLA-allele-positive subsets. Co-occurrence clustering excluded repertoires with fewer than 30,000 or more than 120,000 public chains, plus five with anomalous nucleotide sharing. TCRdb carries this immuneACCESS record with in-frame sequences only. Its versions omit some clonotypes, under half of them owing to an unresolved V gene in the studies checked, with the rest unexplained. V and J calls and clone size are copied from that table; D and trimming were computed from the DNA. The sample table lists about 140,000 clones, 60% to 85% of them with a count of one. The ten largest clones represent approximately 2.8% of the sample.

On this clone: Its antigen is currently not known. No clone much larger than this one lies a single base away; base qualities are absent.

Reading the germline V gene (reference sequence) gives CDR1 LNHDA and CDR2 SQIVND. The CDR3, cysteine through phenylalanine, is 16 amino acids long. Kept here is only the CDR3 DNA, which spans 48 bases and is read in frame from base 1. Trimming accounts for 6 bases at V and 1 base at J, while the number of junction bases matched to no gene is 11. In total, 500 to 700 healthy bone marrow donors made up the cohort. At the time of sampling, all cohort members were nominally healthy, though unrecorded immune exposures were likely present. The donor tested CMV seronegative and was one of the 352 seronegative cohort members. A peripheral blood sample was provided by each donor, and peripheral blood mononuclear cells were used for TCR beta sequencing. Genomic DNA extraction from the blood cell samples was performed with the Qiagen DNeasy Blood Extraction Kit. The full study reports these points: The 87-base-pair reads could not distinguish some IMGT-functional V segments, including TRBV6-2 and TRBV6-3, so those segments were excluded. Cytomegalovirus status was reported to be diagnosed by the classifier with high specificity and sensitivity in both the original and validation cohorts. For the cohort, immune exposure information was limited to CMV serostatus. Because counts were too low, roughly 18 rarely observed V segments, including chromosome 9 orphons, were left out of the earlier analysis of several hundred of the donors. According to a later analysis, parvovirus B19, influenza, CMV and Epstein-Barr virus appeared linked to several top co-occurrence clusters. A group of highly shared sequence variants was considered likely to be a technical artifact of the sequencing pipeline. A further reported finding was that TCR beta sequences accurately predicted the HLA-A and HLA-B alleles for most subjects in the first cohort. Across donors, most TCR sequences were observed very rarely, whereas some public TCRs were present in many individuals. Sequencing depth was assumed to be roughly uniform across donors in the presence/absence analyses, though that assumption may not hold. An association between a missense DCLRE1C variant and V-gene and J-gene trimming of TCR beta chains was found in a later genetic analysis and replicated in an independent cohort. In an earlier analysis of 587 of the donors, most TCR beta V segments appeared in productive rearrangements about 87% or about 30% of the time, broadly matching IMGT annotations. A later analysis associated 16,951 TCR beta sequences with specific HLA alleles at a false discovery rate of 0.05. Most CMV-associated TCR beta chains appeared to be HLA-restricted in a later analysis, and the HLA associations seemed to be driven largely by CMV exposure. The authors suggested that the approach could potentially be extended to other disease states and immunological phenotypes. The cohort was sequenced for TCR beta chains only, and without alpha or paired-chain data the features that could be detected were limited. Assigning TCR associations to individual alleles was difficult when HLA alleles, especially DR and DQ, strongly co-occurred. In a later analysis, HLA-associated TCR beta chains were found to be more clonally expanded and to have lower generation probabilities than equally common non-associated chains. A few of the identified cytomegalovirus-associated TCR beta chains were confirmed in vitro to be specific for cytomegalovirus antigens. In a later analysis, the rate of TCR association differed among HLA loci, with DRB1 alleles having the most associated TCRs and HLA-C alleles having the fewest. Linkage disequilibrium might explain the correlated functional status among segregating V segments, but an unknown experimental factor could not be excluded. According to a later genetic analysis, donors in an Asian-associated ancestry cluster had fewer N-insertions in productive TCRs than the approximately 690-donor mean. Because some donors lacked HLA typing at each locus, the association tests relied only on the typed subset. The study gave a list of 150 to 200 TCR beta chains associated with cytomegalovirus.

The receptor was isolated from a male donor in good health and CMV-seronegative. Sequenced sample: PBMCs. The chain is assembled from TRBV19 and TRBJ1-2; the junction holds 7 bases that match TRBD1. The nucleotide sequence is TGTGCCAGTAGACGACAGGGTGAGGGACTTAACTATGGCTACACCTTC. This yields the protein CASRRQGEGLNYGYTF.